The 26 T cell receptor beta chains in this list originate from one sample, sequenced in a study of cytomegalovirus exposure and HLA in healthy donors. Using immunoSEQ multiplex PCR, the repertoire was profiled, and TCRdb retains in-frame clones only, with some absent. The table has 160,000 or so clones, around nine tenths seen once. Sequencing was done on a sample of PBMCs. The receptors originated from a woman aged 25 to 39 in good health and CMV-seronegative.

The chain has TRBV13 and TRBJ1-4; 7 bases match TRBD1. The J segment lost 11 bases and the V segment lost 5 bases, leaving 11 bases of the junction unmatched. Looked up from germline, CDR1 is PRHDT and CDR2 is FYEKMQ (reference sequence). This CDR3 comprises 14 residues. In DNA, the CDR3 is TGTGCCAGCAGCCACGGACAGGAGGACGGGAAACTGTTTTTT. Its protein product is CASSHGQEDGKLFF. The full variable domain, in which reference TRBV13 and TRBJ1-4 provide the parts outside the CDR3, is AAGVIQSPRHLIKEKRETATLKCYPIPRHDTVYWYQQGPGQDPQFLISFYEKMQSDKGSIPDRFSAQQFSDYHSELNMSSLELGDSALYFCASSHGQEDGKLFFGSGTQLSVL.

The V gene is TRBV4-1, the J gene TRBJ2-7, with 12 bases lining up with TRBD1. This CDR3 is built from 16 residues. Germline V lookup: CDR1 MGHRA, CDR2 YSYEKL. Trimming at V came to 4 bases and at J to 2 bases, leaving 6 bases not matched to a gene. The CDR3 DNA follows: TGCGCCAGCAGCCTAGGGACAGGGGGCGGCCCCTACGAGCAGTACTTC. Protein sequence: CASSLGTGGGPYEQYF.

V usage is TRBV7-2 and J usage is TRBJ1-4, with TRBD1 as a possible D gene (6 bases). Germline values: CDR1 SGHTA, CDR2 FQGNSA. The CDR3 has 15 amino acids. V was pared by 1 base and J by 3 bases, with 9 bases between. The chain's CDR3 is CASSLDAGANEKLFF. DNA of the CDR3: TGTGCCAGCAGCTTAGACGCAGGGGCTAATGAAAAACTGTTTTTT.

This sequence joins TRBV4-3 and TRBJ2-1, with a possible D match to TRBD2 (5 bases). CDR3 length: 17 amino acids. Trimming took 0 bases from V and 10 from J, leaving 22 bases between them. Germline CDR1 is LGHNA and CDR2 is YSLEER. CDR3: CASSQDPRTWGTVEQFF. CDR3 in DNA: TGCGCCAGCAGCCAAGATCCCCGGACTTGGGGAACGGTGGAGCAGTTCTTC.

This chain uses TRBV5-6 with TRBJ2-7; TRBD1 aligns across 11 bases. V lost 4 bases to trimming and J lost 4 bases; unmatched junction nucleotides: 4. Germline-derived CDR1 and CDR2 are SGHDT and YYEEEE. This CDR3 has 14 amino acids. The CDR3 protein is CASSAGQGAYEQYF. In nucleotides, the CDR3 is TGTGCCAGCAGCGCAGGACAGGGGGCTTACGAGCAGTACTTC.

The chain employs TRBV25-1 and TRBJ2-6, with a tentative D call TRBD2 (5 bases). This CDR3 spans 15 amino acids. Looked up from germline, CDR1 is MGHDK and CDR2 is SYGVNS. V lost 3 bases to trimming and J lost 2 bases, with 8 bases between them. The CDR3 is CASSDEEAGANVLTF. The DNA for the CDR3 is TGTGCCAGCAGTGACGAGGAGGCTGGGGCCAACGTCCTGACTTTC.

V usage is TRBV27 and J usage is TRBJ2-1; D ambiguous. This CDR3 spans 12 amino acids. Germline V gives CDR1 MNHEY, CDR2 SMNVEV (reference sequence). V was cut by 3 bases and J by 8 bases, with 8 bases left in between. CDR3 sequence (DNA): TGTGCCAGCAGTTTGTCCGGTTATGAGCAGTTCTTC. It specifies CASSLSGYEQFF.

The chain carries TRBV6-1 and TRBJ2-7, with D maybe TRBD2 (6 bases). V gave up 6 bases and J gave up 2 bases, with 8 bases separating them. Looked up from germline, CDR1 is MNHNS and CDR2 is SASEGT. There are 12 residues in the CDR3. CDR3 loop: CASRLATYEQYF. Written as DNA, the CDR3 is TGTGCCAGCAGACTAGCTACCTACGAGCAGTACTTC.

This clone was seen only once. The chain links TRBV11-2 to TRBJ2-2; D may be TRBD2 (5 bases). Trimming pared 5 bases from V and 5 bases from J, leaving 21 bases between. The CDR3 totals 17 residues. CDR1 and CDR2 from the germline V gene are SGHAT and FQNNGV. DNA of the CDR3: TGTGCCAGCAGCCCGTTCCCCGCCACTACGGGGACCGGGGAGCTGTTTTTT. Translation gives CASSPFPATTGTGELFF. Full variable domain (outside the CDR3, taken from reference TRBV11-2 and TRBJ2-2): EAGVAQSPRYKIIEKRQSVAFWCNPISGHATLYWYQQILGQGPKLLIQFQNNGVVDDSQLPKDRFSAERLKGVDSTLKIQPAKLEDSAVYLCASSPFPATTGTGELFFGEGSRLTVL.

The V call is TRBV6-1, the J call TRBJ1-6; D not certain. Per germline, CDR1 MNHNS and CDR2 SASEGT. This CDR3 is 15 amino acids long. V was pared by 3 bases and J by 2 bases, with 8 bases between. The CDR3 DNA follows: TGTGCCAGCAGTGACTCCGGGACCTATAATTCACCCCTCCACTTT. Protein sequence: CASSDSGTYNSPLHF.

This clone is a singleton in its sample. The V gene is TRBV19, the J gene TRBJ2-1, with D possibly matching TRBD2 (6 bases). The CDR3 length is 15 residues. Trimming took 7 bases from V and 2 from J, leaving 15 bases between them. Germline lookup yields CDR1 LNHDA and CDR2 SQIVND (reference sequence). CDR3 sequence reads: CASTQGLSPYNEQFF. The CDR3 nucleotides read TGTGCCAGTACCCAGGGACTCTCACCCTACAATGAGCAGTTCTTC.

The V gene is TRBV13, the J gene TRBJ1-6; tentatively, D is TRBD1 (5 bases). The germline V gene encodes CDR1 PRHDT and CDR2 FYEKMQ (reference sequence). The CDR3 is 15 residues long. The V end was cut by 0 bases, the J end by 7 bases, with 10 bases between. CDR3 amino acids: CASSLGPTGNSPLHF. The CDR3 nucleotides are TGTGCCAGCAGCTTAGGCCCTACAGGAAATTCACCCCTCCACTTT.

The CDR3 sequence is CASRKQGGETQYF. DNA of the CDR3: TGTGCCAGCCGAAAACAGGGTGGAGAGACCCAGTACTTC. The V and J genes are TRBV27 and TRBJ2-5, with D perhaps TRBD1 (6 bases). The germline V and J ends were trimmed by 8 bases and 4 bases, with 14 bases remaining between them. The CDR3 loop spans 13 amino acids. Germline V gives CDR1 MNHEY, CDR2 SMNVEV (reference sequence).

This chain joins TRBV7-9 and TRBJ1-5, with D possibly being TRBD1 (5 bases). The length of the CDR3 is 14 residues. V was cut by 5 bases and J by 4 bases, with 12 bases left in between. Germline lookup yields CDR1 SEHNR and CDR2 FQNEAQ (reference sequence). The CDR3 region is CASSPTGLNQPQHF. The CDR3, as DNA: TGTGCCAGCAGCCCAACAGGTTTGAATCAGCCCCAGCATTTT. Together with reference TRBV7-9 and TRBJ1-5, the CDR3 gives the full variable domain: DTGVSQNPRHKITKRGQNVTFRCDPISEHNRLYWYRQTLGQGPEFLTYFQNEAQLEKSRLLSDRFSAERPKGSFSTLEIQRTEQGDSAMYLCASSPTGLNQPQHFGDGTRLSIL.

The CDR3 loop reads CASSTQGGRYGYTF. CDR3 DNA sequence: TGTGCCAGCAGCACCCAGGGGGGCCGCTATGGCTACACCTTC. The chain couples TRBV27 to TRBJ1-2, with TRBD1 matching 7 bases. Germline V CDR1 and CDR2: MNHEY, SMNVEV (reference sequence). Losses at the gene ends were 6 bases for V and 4 bases for J; bases not matched to a gene: 8. There are 14 residues in the CDR3.

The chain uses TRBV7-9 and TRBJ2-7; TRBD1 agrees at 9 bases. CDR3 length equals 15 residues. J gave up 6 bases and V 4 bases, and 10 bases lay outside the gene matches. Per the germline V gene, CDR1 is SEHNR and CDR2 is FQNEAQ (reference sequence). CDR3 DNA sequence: TGTGCCAGCAGCTCCTCCGGGACAGGGAGGAGCGAGCAGTACTTC. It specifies CASSSSGTGRSEQYF. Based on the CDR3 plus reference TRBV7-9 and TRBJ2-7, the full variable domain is DTGVSQNPRHKITKRGQNVTFRCDPISEHNRLYWYRQTLGQGPEFLTYFQNEAQLEKSRLLSDRFSAERPKGSFSTLEIQRTEQGDSAMYLCASSSSGTGRSEQYFGPGTRLTVT.

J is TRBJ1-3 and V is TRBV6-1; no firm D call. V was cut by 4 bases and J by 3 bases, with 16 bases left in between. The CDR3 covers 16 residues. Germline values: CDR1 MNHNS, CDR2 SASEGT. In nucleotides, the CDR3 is TGTGCCAGCAGTGCTGGTTATGACATGATTGGAAACACCATATATTTT. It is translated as CASSAGYDMIGNTIYF.

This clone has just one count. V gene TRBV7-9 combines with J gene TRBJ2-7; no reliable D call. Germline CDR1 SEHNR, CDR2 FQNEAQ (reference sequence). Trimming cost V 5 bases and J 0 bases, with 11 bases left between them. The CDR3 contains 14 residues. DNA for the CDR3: TGTGCCAGCAGCCCCCCACAGCTCTCCTACGAGCAGTACTTC. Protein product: CASSPPQLSYEQYF. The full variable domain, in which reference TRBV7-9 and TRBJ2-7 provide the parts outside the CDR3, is DTGVSQNPRHKITKRGQNVTFRCDPISEHNRLYWYRQTLGQGPEFLTYFQNEAQLEKSRLLSDRFSAERPKGSFSTLEIQRTEQGDSAMYLCASSPPQLSYEQYFGPGTRLTVT.

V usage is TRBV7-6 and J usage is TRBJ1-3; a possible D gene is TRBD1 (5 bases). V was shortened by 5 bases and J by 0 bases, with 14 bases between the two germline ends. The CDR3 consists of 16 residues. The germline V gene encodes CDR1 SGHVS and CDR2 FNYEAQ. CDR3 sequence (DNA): TGTGCCAGCAGCCCGCAGCCCGGGGGCTCTGGAAACACCATATATTTT. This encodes CASSPQPGGSGNTIYF.

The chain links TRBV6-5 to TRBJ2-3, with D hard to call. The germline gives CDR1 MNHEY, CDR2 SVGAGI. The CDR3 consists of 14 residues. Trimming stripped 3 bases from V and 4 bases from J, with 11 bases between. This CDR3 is CASSYEAAPDTQYF. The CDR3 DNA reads TGTGCCAGCAGTTATGAAGCTGCTCCAGATACGCAGTATTTT.

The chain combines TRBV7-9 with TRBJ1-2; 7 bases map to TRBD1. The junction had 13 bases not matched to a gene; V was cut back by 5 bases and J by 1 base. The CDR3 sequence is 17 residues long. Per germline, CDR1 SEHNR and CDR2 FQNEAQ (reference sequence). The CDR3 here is CASSLTGSHGYNYGYTF. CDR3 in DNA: TGTGCCAGCAGCCTGACAGGGTCTCATGGGTATAACTATGGCTACACCTTC.

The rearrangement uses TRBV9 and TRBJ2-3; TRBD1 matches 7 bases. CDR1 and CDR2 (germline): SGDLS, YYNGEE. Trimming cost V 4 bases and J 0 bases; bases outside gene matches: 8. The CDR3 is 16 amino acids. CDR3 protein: CASSFRDSKSTDTQYF. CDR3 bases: TGTGCCAGCAGCTTCCGGGACAGCAAGAGCACAGATACGCAGTATTTT.

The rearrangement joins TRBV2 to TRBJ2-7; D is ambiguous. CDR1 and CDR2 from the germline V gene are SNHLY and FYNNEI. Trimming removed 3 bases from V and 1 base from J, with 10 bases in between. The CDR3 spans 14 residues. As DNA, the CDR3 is TGTGCCAGCAGTGATGCAGGAACGTCCTACGAGCAGTACTTC. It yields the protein CASSDAGTSYEQYF.

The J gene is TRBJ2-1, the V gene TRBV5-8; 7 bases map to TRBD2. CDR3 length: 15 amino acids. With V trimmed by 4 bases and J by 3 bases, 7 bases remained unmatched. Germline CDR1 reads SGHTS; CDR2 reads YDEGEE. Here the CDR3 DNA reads TGTGCCAGCAGCCTGGTTCGGGGGGTCTACAATGAGCAGTTCTTC. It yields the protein CASSLVRGVYNEQFF.

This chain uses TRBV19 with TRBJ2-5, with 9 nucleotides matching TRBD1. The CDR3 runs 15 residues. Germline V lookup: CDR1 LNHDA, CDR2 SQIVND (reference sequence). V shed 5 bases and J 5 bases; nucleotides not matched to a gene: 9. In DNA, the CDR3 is TGTGCCAGTAGTGACTGGACAGGGGAGGGGGAGACCCAGTACTTC. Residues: CASSDWTGEGETQYF.

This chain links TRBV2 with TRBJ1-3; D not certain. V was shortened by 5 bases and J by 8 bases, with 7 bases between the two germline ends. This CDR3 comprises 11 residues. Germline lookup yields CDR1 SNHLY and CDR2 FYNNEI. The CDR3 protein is CASSLSDTIYF. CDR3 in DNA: TGTGCCAGCAGTCTCTCGGACACCATATATTTT.